Each of the 28 T cell receptor beta chains below was sequenced from the same sample in a study of blood T cell repertoires in COVID-19. Measured with immunoSEQ multiplex PCR; TCRdb has only the in-frame clones, and not every one. This table holds 25,000 to 35,000 clones, roughly 85% found once. The sequenced material came from peripheral blood. Receptors originate from a human donor in a cohort sampled during active COVID-19.

This sequence joins TRBV7-8 and TRBJ2-7, with 9 bases identical to TRBD1. V gave up 5 bases and J gave up 5 bases; unmatched junction bases: 4. Germline CDR1 reads SGHVS; CDR2 reads FQNEAQ. The CDR3 is 13 residues long. This CDR3 reads CASSRDRVDEQYF. CDR3 sequence (DNA): TGTGCCAGCAGCAGGGACAGGGTCGACGAGCAGTACTTC.

This clone was observed a handful of times. V gene TRBV7-2 combines with J gene TRBJ2-5; D might be TRBD2 (5 bases). CDR3 length: 15 amino acids. With 3 bases removed from V and 1 base from J, the gap between germline ends came to 12 bases. CDR1 SGHTA and CDR2 FQGNSA come from the germline V gene. CDR3 residues: CASSLSLARQETQYF. The CDR3 bases are TGTGCCAGCAGCTTGTCCCTAGCCCGCCAAGAGACCCAGTACTTC.

This chain uses TRBV2 with TRBJ1-5, with TRBD1 matching over 8 bases. Trimming cost V 7 bases and J 0 bases; bases outside gene matches: 5. The germline V gene encodes CDR1 SNHLY and CDR2 FYNNEI. The CDR3 runs 15 residues. The CDR3, as DNA: TGTGCCAGCAACTCACAGGGGGGTAGCAATCAGCCCCAGCATTTT. As protein: CASNSQGGSNQPQHF.

The chain combines TRBV11-3 with TRBJ2-2, with 9 positions matching TRBD1. CDR3 length: 15 residues. CDR1 SGHNT and CDR2 YENEEA come from the germline V gene. V gave up 5 bases and J gave up 5 bases; unmatched junction bases: 6. The CDR3 nucleotides are TGTGCCAGCAGCCAACAGGGGGCGGTGACCGGGGAGCTGTTTTTT. This codes for CASSQQGAVTGELFF.

This chain joins TRBV27 and TRBJ2-7, with D unresolved. V was pared by 3 bases and J by 4 bases, with 10 bases between. The CDR3 loop spans 13 amino acids. Germline CDR1 MNHEY, CDR2 SMNVEV (reference sequence). CDR3 DNA sequence: TGTGCCAGCAGTTTTTCAGGATCGTACGAGCAGTACTTC. This translates into CASSFSGSYEQYF.

V is TRBV5-5 and J is TRBJ2-2, with a tentative D call TRBD2 (6 bases). The CDR3 has 16 amino acids. Germline V gene lookup returns CDR1 SGHKS and CDR2 YYEKEE (reference sequence). The V and J ends lost 2 bases and 4 bases respectively, with 15 bases between them. This CDR3 reads CASSFAVGLATGELFF. The CDR3 bases are TGTGCCAGCAGCTTCGCGGTGGGACTGGCCACCGGGGAGCTGTTTTTT.

The J gene is TRBJ2-7, the V gene TRBV11-1; D perhaps matches TRBD2 (5 bases). Trimming removed 5 bases at V and 3 bases at J, with 17 bases between. CDR3 length: 15 amino acids. CDR1 is SGHAT and CDR2 is FQDESV in the germline V gene (reference sequence). Here the CDR3 reads CASSPVEGPGYEQYF. Written as DNA, the CDR3 is TGTGCCAGCAGCCCAGTTGAGGGTCCCGGCTACGAGCAGTACTTC.

This chain connects TRBV5-1 to TRBJ2-7; D may be TRBD2 (6 bases). V was shortened by 4 bases and J by 2 bases, with 19 bases between the two germline ends. CDR3 length: 16 residues. Looked up from germline, CDR1 is SGHRS and CDR2 is YFSETQ. In DNA form, the CDR3 reads TGCGCCAGCAGCCCCATGTCAGGGACGGGAGCCTACGAGCAGTACTTC. This encodes CASSPMSGTGAYEQYF.

V gene TRBV25-1 combines with J gene TRBJ2-5; 8 bases map to TRBD1. CDR3 size: 13 residues. The junction had 1 base not matched to a gene; V was cut back by 6 bases and J by 1 base. Germline V lookup: CDR1 MGHDK, CDR2 SYGVNS. CDR3 in DNA: TGTGCCAGCAGAGGACAGGGCCAAGAGACCCAGTACTTC. It yields the protein CASRGQGQETQYF.

This clone was found a few times. This sequence joins TRBV29-1 and TRBJ2-5; the D gene is possibly TRBD1 (6 bases). V was shortened by 6 bases and J by 5 bases, with 16 bases between the two germline ends. CDR1 and CDR2 from the germline V gene are SQVTM and ANQGSEA. The CDR3 contains 13 residues. This CDR3 reads CSVESRGDETQYF. The CDR3 DNA reads TGCAGCGTGGAGAGCAGGGGTGATGAGACCCAGTACTTC.

The J gene is TRBJ2-7, the V gene TRBV11-3; 8 positions agree with TRBD1. The CDR3 totals 13 residues. CDR1 is SGHNT, CDR2 YENEEA, per germline. With 4 bases clipped from V and 7 bases from J, the junction kept 6 bases outside the gene matches. CDR3 region: CASSSRTGREQYF. CDR3 nucleotide sequence: TGTGCCAGCAGCTCGAGGACAGGGCGGGAGCAGTACTTC.

The J gene is TRBJ2-2, the V gene TRBV11-2; D remains unclear. The CDR3 is 17 amino acids. The ends were cut back, 5 bases at V and 4 bases at J, with 20 bases in the middle. Germline values: CDR1 SGHAT, CDR2 FQNNGV. The DNA of the CDR3 is TGTGCCAGCAGCGTAGCCGTCTTCTTGCGATCCACCGGGGAGCTGTTTTTT. Its translation is CASSVAVFLRSTGELFF.

The chain uses TRBV19 and TRBJ2-1; 7 bases fit TRBD2. Germline-derived CDR1 and CDR2 are LNHDA and SQIVND (reference sequence). This CDR3 is 15 amino acids long. The V and J ends lost 2 bases and 0 bases, in that order; junction bases with no gene match: 1. CDR3 residues: CASSILADSYNEQFF. In DNA form, the CDR3 reads TGTGCCAGTAGTATACTAGCGGACTCCTACAATGAGCAGTTCTTC.

J is TRBJ2-7 and V is TRBV7-6, with D possibly being TRBD1 (5 bases). Germline CDR1 and CDR2: SGHVS and FNYEAQ. V was trimmed by 1 base and J by 0 bases, leaving 10 bases between them. The CDR3 is made up of 15 amino acids. The DNA of the CDR3 is TGTGCCAGCAGCTTAGAGACAGAGAGCTCCTACGAGCAGTACTTC. This codes for CASSLETESSYEQYF.

CDR3 bases: TGTGCCAGCTCACCACCGAGCCAGGGCACCTACGAGCAGTACTTC. This encodes CASSPPSQGTYEQYF. This chain connects TRBV18 to TRBJ2-7; TRBD1 is a possible D gene (5 bases). The CDR3 extends over 15 amino acids. Germline CDR1 reads KGHSH; CDR2 reads LQKENI. The germline V and J ends were trimmed by 0 bases and 2 bases, with 11 bases remaining between them.

The chain carries TRBV25-1 and TRBJ2-3; the match to TRBD2 covers 8 bases. Germline CDR1 MGHDK, CDR2 SYGVNS. Trimming cost V 1 base and J 5 bases; bases outside gene matches: 11. The CDR3 runs to 17 residues. The CDR3 reads CASSELGLGREGDTQYF. For the CDR3, the DNA is TGTGCCAGCAGTGAATTAGGTCTGGGACGGGAGGGAGATACGCAGTATTTT.

The chain recombines TRBV29-1 with TRBJ1-2, with a possible D match to TRBD1 (6 bases). Trimming removed 4 bases from V and 7 bases from J, with 16 bases in between. The CDR3 consists of 13 residues. Germline loops: CDR1 SQVTM, CDR2 ANQGSEA. The CDR3 sequence is CSVVWGRTGGYTF. DNA of the CDR3: TGCAGCGTTGTTTGGGGGCGCACTGGTGGCTACACCTTC.

The chain couples TRBV28 to TRBJ2-3; 7 bases fit TRBD2. In germline, CDR1 is MDHEN, CDR2 SYDVKM. J gave up 4 bases and V 6 bases, and 7 bases lay outside the gene matches. The CDR3 loop spans 14 amino acids. For the CDR3, the DNA is TGTGCCAGCAGACGGGACTACCTACCAGATACGCAGTATTTT. It is translated as CASRRDYLPDTQYF.

The chain is built from TRBV6-6 and TRBJ1-1; 7 bases map to TRBD1. CDR1 and CDR2 (germline): MNHNY, SVGAGI (reference sequence). There are 16 residues in the CDR3. J gave up 10 bases and V 7 bases, and 21 bases lay outside the gene matches. The CDR3 DNA is TGTGCCAGCAACGAAGAGGCAGGGGGTTATTTAGCTGGAGCTTTCTTT. Translation: CASNEEAGGYLAGAFF.

This clone was seen just once. The CDR3 here is CASSRTGSQETQYF. Written as DNA, the CDR3 is TGTGCCAGCAGCCGGACAGGGTCGCAAGAGACCCAGTACTTC. The chain combines TRBV7-3 with TRBJ2-5, with 8 bases that match TRBD1. The CDR3 runs 14 residues. V shed 5 bases and J 2 bases; nucleotides not matched to a gene: 4. The germline CDR1 and CDR2 sequences are SGHTA and FQGTGA.

The chain has TRBV29-1 and TRBJ2-1; 11 bases fit TRBD2. Germline CDR1 is SQVTM and CDR2 is ANQGSEA. This CDR3 has 17 amino acids. The J segment lost 6 bases and the V segment lost 8 bases, leaving 18 bases of the junction unmatched. CDR3 bases: TGCAGCCTCTGGGGGGTAGCGGGAGGGCCCTCTTTCAATGAGCAGTTCTTC. Its translation is CSLWGVAGGPSFNEQFF.

This rearrangement joins TRBV5-4 to TRBJ2-3, with 8 bases fitting TRBD1. CDR1 is SGHNT, CDR2 YYREEE, per germline (reference sequence). The CDR3 runs to 19 residues. With 0 bases clipped from V and 5 bases from J, the junction kept 17 bases outside the gene matches. CDR3 in amino acids: CASSLGIPRGRSLGDTQYF. The CDR3 DNA is TGTGCCAGCAGCTTGGGGATCCCCAGGGGGCGAAGTTTAGGAGATACGCAGTATTTT. The variable domain in full, with the rest retrieved from reference TRBV5-4 and TRBJ2-3, is ETGVTQSPTHLIKTRGQQVTLRCSSQSGHNTVSWYQQALGQGPQFIFQYYREEENGRGNFPPRFSGLQFPNYSSELNVNALELDDSALYLCASSLGIPRGRSLGDTQYFGPGTRLTVL.

This rearrangement joins TRBV30 to TRBJ2-3; D may be TRBD2 (5 bases). Deletions cut 5 bases from V and 4 bases from J, with 13 bases between. Per germline, CDR1 GTSNPN and CDR2 SVGIG (reference sequence). The CDR3 contains 13 residues. CDR3 in DNA: TGTGCCTGGGCGAGGGCTTACTCAGATACGCAGTATTTT. Translation gives CAWARAYSDTQYF.

V is TRBV3-1 (or the pseudogene TRBV3-2) and J is TRBJ2-5; the match to TRBD1 covers 10 bases. The CDR3 totals 15 residues. Per germline, CDR1 LGHDT and CDR2 YNNKEL (reference sequence). J gave up 10 bases and V 0 bases, and 8 bases lay outside the gene matches. CDR3 protein: CASSQEFGQGDGQYF. DNA of the CDR3: TGTGCCAGCAGCCAAGAATTCGGACAGGGGGATGGCCAGTACTTC.

The chain is built from TRBV28 and TRBJ1-6, with TRBD1 identical over 9 bases. V lost 3 bases to trimming and J lost 8 bases; unmatched junction nucleotides: 5. The CDR3 extends over 15 amino acids. Germline-derived CDR1 and CDR2 are MDHEN and SYDVKM. CDR3 amino acids: CASSLDRGEYSPLHF. Here the CDR3 DNA reads TGTGCCAGCAGTTTGGACAGGGGTGAGTATTCACCCCTCCACTTT.

V gene TRBV18 combines with J gene TRBJ2-7; D gene unclear. In germline, CDR1 is KGHSH, CDR2 LQKENI. Deletions cut 4 bases from V and 6 bases from J, with 19 bases between. The CDR3 is made up of 15 amino acids. The CDR3 is CASSRLPASDIEQYF. CDR3 bases: TGTGCCAGCTCACGACTTCCGGCCTCTGATATCGAGCAGTACTTC.

This sequence joins TRBV19 and TRBJ1-1, with TRBD1 identical over 7 bases. Germline V gives CDR1 LNHDA, CDR2 SQIVND (reference sequence). The CDR3 consists of 14 residues. J lost 2 bases, V lost 7 bases, and 7 bases had no gene match. The CDR3 DNA follows: TGTGCCAGTACCAAGGGACAGCTAAACACTGAAGCTTTCTTT. Translation gives CASTKGQLNTEAFF.

This chain uses TRBV6-5 with TRBJ1-6; maybe TRBD1 (6 bases). The V end lost 8 bases, the J end lost 14 bases, and 25 bases lay between the germline ends. The CDR3 sequence is 15 residues long. CDR1 MNHEY and CDR2 SVGAGI come from the germline V gene. The CDR3 region is CASGSRYEGVQSLHF. CDR3 nucleotide sequence: TGTGCCAGCGGCTCCCGCTACGAGGGGGTACAGTCCCTCCACTTT.